This record concerns one TCR beta chain sequence. Antigen unknown. These data are taken from a study of shared clonotypes between healthy human individuals. Study-wide points: The sharing of approximately 4.6% of naive CD4 clonotypes was seen across a few donors.

Profiling relied on immunoSEQ multiplex PCR, and the TCRdb table lists in-frame clones only, not all of them. The data show approximately 2,200,000 clones, with 85% to 95% seen just once and more than 1.5% held by the top ten. It was CD45RO-negative cells, positively selected for CCR7, that made up naive CD8 cells, with terminally differentiated effector memory CD45RA+ cells excluded. This TCR came from a man between 18 and 35 years old in good health. Some clones in this sample may be carry-over from other donors' samples. What was sequenced was naive CD8+ T cells from PBMCs.

The CDR3 bases are TGTGCCAGCAGTAGATTAGGACTAGCGCCTCCCCTCGTAAGCCCAGATACGCAGTATTTT. This encodes CASSRLGLAPPLVSPDTQYF. V and J are TRBV27 and TRBJ2-3, with 9 bases identical to TRBD2. CDR3 length: 20 residues. Germline lookup yields CDR1 MNHEY and CDR2 SMNVEV (reference sequence). Losses at the gene ends were 5 bases for V and 4 bases for J; bases not matched to a gene: 22.